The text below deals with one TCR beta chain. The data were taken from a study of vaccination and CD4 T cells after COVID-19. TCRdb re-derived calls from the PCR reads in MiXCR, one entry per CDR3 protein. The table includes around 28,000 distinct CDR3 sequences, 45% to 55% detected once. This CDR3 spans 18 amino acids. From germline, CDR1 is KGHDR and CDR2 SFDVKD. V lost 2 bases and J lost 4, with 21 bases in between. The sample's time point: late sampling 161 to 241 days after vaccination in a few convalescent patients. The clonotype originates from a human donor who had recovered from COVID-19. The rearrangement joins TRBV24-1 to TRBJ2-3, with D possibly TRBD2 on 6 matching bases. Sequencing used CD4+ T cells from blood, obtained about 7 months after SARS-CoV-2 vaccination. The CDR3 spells CATSDSLPSEGLADTQYF. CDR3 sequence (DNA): TGTGCCACCAGTGATTCCCTCCCGTCGGAGGGCCTGGCAGATACGCAGTATTTT.